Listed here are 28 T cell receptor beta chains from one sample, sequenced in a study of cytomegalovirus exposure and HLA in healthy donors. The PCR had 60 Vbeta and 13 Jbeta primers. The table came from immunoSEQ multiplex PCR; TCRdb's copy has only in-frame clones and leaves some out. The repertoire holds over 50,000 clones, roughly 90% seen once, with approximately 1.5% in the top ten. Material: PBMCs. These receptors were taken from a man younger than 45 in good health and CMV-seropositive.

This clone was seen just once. The CDR3 region is CSVGGTDLNQPQHF. The CDR3 bases are TGCAGCGTTGGGGGGACAGACCTTAATCAGCCCCAGCATTTT. V and J are TRBV29-1 and TRBJ1-5; 7 bases agree with TRBD1. There are 14 residues in the CDR3. V lost 4 bases to trimming and J lost 4 bases; unmatched junction nucleotides: 7. Germline CDR1 reads SQVTM; CDR2 reads ANQGSEA.

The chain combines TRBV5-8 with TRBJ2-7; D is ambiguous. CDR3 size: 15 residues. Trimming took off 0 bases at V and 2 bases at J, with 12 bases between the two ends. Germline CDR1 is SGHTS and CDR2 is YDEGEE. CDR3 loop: CASSLEWAAPYEQYF. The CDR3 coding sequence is TGTGCCAGCAGCTTGGAATGGGCAGCCCCCTACGAGCAGTACTTC.

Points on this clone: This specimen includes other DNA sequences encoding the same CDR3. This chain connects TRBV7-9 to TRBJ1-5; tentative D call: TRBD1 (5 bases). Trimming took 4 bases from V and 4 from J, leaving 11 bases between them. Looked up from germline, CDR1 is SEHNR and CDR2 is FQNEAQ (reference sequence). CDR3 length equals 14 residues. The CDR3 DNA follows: TGTGCCAGCAGCTGGGCGGGGCCTAATCAGCCCCAGCATTTT. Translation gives CASSWAGPNQPQHF. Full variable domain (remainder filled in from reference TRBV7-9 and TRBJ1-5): DTGVSQNPRHKITKRGQNVTFRCDPISEHNRLYWYRQTLGQGPEFLTYFQNEAQLEKSRLLSDRFSAERPKGSFSTLEIQRTEQGDSAMYLCASSWAGPNQPQHFGDGTRLSIL.

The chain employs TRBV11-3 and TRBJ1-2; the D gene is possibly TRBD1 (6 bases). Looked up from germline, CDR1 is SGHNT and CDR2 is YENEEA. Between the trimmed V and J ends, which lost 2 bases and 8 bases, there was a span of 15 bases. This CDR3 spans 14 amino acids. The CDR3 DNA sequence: TGTGCCAGCAGCTTACCCGAGGGGGGGCGCGGCTACACCTTC. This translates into CASSLPEGGRGYTF.

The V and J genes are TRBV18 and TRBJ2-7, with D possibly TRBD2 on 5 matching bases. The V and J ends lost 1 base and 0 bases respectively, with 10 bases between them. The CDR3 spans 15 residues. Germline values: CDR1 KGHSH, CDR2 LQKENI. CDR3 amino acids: CASSPRRDPSYEQYF. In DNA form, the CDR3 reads TGTGCCAGCTCACCACGTCGGGATCCCTCCTACGAGCAGTACTTC.

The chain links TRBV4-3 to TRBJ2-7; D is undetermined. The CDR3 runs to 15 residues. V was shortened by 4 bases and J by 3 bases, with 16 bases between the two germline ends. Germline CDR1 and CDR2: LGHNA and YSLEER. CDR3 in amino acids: CASSPSLTFSYEQYF. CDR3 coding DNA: TGCGCCAGCAGCCCCTCTCTTACCTTTAGCTACGAGCAGTACTTC.

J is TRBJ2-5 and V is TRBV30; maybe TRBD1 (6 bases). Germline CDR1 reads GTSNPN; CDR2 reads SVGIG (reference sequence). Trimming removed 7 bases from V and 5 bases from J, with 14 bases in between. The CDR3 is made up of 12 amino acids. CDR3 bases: TGTGCCTCTGTATGGGGGCGGGAGACCCAGTACTTC. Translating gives CASVWGRETQYF. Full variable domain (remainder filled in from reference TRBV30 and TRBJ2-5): SQTIHQWPATLVQPVGSPLSLECTVEGTSNPNLYWYRQAAGRGLQLLFYSVGIGQISSEVPQNLSASRPQDRQFILSSKKLLLSDSGFYLCASVWGRETQYFGPGTRLLVL.

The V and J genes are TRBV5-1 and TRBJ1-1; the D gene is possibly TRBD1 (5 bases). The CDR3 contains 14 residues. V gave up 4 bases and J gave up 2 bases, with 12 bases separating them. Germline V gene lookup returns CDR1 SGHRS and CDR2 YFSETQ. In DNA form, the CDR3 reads TGCGCCAGCAGCCCGGTGGGGGGTAACACTGAAGCTTTCTTT. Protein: CASSPVGGNTEAFF.

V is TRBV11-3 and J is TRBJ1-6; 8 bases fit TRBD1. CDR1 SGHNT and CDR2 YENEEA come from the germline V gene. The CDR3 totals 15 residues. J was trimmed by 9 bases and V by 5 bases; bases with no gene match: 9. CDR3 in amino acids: CASSPRQGIGSPLHF. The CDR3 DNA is TGTGCCAGCAGCCCGCGACAGGGGATTGGTTCACCCCTCCACTTT. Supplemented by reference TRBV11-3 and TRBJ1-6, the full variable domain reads EAGVVQSPRYKIIEKKQPVAFWCNPISGHNTLYWYLQNLGQGPELLIRYENEEAVDDSQLPKDRFSAERLKGVDSTLKIQPAELGDSAVYLCASSPRQGIGSPLHFGNGTRLTVT.

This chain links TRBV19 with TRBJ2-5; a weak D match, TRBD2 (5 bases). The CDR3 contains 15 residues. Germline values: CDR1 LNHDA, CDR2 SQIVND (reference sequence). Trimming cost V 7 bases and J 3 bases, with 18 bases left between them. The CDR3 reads CASTQRISGKETQYF. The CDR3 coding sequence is TGTGCCAGTACCCAACGGATATCGGGGAAAGAGACCCAGTACTTC.

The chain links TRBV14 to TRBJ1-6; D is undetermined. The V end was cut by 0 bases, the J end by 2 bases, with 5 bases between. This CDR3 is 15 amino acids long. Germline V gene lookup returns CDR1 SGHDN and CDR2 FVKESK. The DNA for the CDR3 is TGTGCCAGCAGCCAAGAAACAGCCTATAATTCACCCCTCCACTTT. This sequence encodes CASSQETAYNSPLHF.

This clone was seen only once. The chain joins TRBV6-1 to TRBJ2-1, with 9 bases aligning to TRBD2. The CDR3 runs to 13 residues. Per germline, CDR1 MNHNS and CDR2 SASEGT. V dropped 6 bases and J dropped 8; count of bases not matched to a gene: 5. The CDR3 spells CASRDSGRDEQFF. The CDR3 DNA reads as TGTGCCAGCAGGGATAGCGGGAGAGATGAGCAGTTCTTC.

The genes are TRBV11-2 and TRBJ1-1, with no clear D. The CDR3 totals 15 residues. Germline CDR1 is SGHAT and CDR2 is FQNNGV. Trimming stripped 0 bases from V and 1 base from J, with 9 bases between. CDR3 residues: CASSLEGGRNTEAFF. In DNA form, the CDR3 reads TGTGCCAGCAGCTTAGAGGGCGGGAGGAACACTGAAGCTTTCTTT.

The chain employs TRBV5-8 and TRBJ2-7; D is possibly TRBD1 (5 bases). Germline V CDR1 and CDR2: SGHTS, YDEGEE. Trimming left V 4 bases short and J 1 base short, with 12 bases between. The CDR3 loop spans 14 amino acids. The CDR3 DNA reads TGTGCCAGCAGCCCGGACACTCTGTCCTACGAGCAGTACTTC. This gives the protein CASSPDTLSYEQYF.

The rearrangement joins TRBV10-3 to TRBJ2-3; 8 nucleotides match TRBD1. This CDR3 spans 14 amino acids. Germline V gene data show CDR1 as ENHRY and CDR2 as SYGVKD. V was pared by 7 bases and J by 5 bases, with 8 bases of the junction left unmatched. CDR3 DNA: TGTGCCATCACCAGGACAGGGTCGGAAGATACGCAGTATTTT. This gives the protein CAITRTGSEDTQYF.

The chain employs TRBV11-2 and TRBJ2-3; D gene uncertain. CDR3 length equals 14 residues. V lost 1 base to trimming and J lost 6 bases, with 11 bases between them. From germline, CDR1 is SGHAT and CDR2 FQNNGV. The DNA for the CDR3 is TGTGCCAGCAGCTTAGGCGGAGCCCGGGATACGCAGTATTTT. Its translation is CASSLGGARDTQYF.

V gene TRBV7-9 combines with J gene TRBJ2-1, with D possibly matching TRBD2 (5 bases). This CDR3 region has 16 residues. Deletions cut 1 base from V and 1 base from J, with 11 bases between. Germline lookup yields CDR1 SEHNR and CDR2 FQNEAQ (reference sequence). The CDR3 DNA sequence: TGTGCCAGCAGCTTAGGACTGGGAGCGTCCTACAATGAGCAGTTCTTC. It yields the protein CASSLGLGASYNEQFF.

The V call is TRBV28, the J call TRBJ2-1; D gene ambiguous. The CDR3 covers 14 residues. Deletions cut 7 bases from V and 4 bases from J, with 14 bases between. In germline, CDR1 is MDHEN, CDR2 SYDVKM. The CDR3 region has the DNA TGTGCCAGCAACCAGGCGCTGGGTTACAATGAGCAGTTCTTC. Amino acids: CASNQALGYNEQFF.

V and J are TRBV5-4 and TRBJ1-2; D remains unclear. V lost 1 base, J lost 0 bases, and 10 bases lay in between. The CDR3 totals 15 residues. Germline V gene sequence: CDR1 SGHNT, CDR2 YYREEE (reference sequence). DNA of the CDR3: TGTGCCAGCAGCTTGCGGGTGGATTCTAACTATGGCTACACCTTC. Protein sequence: CASSLRVDSNYGYTF.

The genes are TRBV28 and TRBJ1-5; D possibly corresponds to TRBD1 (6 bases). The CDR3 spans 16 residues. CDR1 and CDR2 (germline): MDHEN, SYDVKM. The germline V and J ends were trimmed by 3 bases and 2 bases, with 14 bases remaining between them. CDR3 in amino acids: CASSFIGGAGNQPQHF. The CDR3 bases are TGTGCCAGCAGTTTCATAGGGGGGGCGGGCAATCAGCCCCAGCATTTT.

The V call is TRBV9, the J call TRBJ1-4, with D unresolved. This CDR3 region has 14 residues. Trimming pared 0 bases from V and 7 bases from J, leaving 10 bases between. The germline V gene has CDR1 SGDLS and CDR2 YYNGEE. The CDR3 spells CASSVGGEGEKLFF. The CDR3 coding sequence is TGTGCCAGCAGCGTAGGTGGGGAGGGTGAAAAACTGTTTTTT.

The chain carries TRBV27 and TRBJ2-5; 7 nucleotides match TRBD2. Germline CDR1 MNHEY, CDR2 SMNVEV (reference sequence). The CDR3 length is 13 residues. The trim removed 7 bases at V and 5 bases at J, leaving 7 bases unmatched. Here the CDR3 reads CASMGGSWETQYF. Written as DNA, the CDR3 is TGTGCCAGCATGGGCGGGAGTTGGGAGACCCAGTACTTC.

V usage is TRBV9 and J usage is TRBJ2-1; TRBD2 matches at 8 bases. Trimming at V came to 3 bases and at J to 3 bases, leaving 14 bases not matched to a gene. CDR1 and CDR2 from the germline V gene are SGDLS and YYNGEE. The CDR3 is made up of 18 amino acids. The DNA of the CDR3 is TGTGCCAGCAGCGGCGGGGCCCGAAGCGGGAGCTTCTACAATGAGCAGTTCTTC. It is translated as CASSGGARSGSFYNEQFF. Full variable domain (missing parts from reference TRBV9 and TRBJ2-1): DSGVTQTPKHLITATGQRVTLRCSPRSGDLSVYWYQQSLDQGLQFLIQYYNGEERAKGNILERFSAQQFPDLHSELNLSSLELGDSALYFCASSGGARSGSFYNEQFFGPGTRLTVL.

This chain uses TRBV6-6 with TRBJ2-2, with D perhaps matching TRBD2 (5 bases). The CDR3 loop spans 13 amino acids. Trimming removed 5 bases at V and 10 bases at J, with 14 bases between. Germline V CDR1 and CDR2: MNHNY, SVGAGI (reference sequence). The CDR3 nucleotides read TGTGCCAGCAGTGGGGAGCGAGGCCAGGAGCTGTTTTTT. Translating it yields CASSGERGQELFF.

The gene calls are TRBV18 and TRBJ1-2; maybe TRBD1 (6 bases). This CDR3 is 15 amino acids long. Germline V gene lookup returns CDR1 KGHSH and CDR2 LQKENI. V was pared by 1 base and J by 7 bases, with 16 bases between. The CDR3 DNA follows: TGTGCCAGCTCACCACGCGGGGGCGAGAGAGCTGGCTACACCTTC. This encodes CASSPRGGERAGYTF.

The CDR3 sequence is CAWRRTGPTYEQFF. CDR3 DNA: TGTGCCTGGAGACGGACAGGGCCCACCTACGAGCAGTTCTTC. The chain has TRBV30 and TRBJ2-1; 8 nucleotides align to TRBD1. The germline CDR1 and CDR2 sequences are GTSNPN and SVGIG (reference sequence). The CDR3 has 14 residues. V lost 3 bases and J lost 10; bases outside the gene matches: 11.

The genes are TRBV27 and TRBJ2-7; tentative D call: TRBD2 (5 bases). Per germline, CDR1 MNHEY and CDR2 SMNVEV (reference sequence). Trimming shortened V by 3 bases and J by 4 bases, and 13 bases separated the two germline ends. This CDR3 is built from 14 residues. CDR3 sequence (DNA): TGTGCCAGCAGTTTCCTCCGAGGGCCTTACGAGCAGTACTTC. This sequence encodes CASSFLRGPYEQYF.

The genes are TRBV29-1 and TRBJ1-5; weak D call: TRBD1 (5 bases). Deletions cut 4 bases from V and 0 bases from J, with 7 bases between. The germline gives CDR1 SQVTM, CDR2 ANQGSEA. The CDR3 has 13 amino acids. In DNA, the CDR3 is TGCAGCGTTGCAGGGAATAGCAATCAGCCCCAGCATTTT. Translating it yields CSVAGNSNQPQHF.